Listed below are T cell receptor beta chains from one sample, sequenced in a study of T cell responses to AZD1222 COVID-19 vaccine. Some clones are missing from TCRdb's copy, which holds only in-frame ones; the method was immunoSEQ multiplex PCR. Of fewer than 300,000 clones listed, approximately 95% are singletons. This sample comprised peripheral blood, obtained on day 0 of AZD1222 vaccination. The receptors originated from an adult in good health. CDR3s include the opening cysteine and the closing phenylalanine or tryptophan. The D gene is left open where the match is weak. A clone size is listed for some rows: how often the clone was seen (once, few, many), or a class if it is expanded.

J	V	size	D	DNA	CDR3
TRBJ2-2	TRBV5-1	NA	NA	TGCGCCAGCAGCCCGGACCCGAACACCGGGGAGCTGTTTTTT	CASSPDPNTGELFF
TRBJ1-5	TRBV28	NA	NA	TGTGCCAGCAGTGGGAGAGATTTGAGCAATCAGCCCCAGCATTTT	CASSGRDLSNQPQHF
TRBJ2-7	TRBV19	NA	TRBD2	TGTGCCAGTAGTCTGGGGACTAGCGGGGGGAACTACGAGCAGTACTTC	CASSLGTSGGNYEQYF
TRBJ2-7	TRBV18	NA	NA	TGTGCCAGCTCACCTACACTACCATTCTACGAGCAGTACTTC	CASSPTLPFYEQYF
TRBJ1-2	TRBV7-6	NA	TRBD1	TGTGCCAGCAGCTTGGGGCCAATGACAGGGCCCTATGGCTACACCTTC	CASSLGPMTGPYGYTF
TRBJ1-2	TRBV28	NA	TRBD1	TGTGCCAGCAGTACAGGGGGTTGGGGCTACACCTTC	CASSTGGWGYTF
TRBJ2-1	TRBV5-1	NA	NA	TGCGCCAGCAGCTTGGTGGAGTCGTATAACAATGAGCAGTTCTTC	CASSLVESYNNEQFF
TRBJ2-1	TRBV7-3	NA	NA	TGTGCCAGCAGCTCTACAAGCGGGTTCTACAATGAGCAGTTCTTC	CASSSTSGFYNEQFF
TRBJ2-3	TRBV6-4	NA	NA	TGTGCCAGCAGTGACAGGGGTGCCACCACAGATACGCAGTATTTT	CASSDRGATTDTQYF
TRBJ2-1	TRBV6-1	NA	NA	TGTGCCAGCAGTGAAGAGGACGGCTCCTACAATGAGCAGTTCTTC	CASSEEDGSYNEQFF
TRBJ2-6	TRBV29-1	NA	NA	TGCAGCGCTTCAGGGCCGGACAGCTCTGGGGCCAACGTCCTGACTTTC	CSASGPDSSGANVLTF
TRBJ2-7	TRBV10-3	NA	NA	TGTGCCATCAGTGCTGATTACGAGCAGTACTTC	CAISADYEQYF
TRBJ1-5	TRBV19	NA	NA	TGTGCCGGCGAGGGTCGCAATCAGCCCCAGCATTTT	CAGEGRNQPQHF
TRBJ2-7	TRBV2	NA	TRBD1	TGTGCCAGCAGGGGACAGGGGGCTCTAGGGGAGCAGTACTTC	CASRGQGALGEQYF
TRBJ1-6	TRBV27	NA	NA	TGTGCCAGCAAATCAGACGCTTCACCCCTCCACTTT	CASKSDASPLHF
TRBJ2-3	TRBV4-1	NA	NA	TGCGCCAGCAGCCGCGTCCGGGATACGCAGTATTTT	CASSRVRDTQYF
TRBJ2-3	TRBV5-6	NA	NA	TGTGCCAGCAGCTTTACCGGACGGATAACAGATACGCAGTATTTT	CASSFTGRITDTQYF
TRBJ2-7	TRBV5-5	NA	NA	TGTGCCAGCACCCCAAACACATACTCCTACGAGCAGTACTTC	CASTPNTYSYEQYF
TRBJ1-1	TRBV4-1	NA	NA	TGCGCCAGCAGCCAAGCTTCAGCAGGCTTGGAGGCTGAAGCTTTCTTT	CASSQASAGLEAEAFF
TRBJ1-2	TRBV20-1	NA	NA	TGCAGTGTGACAGCTTATGGCTACACCTTC	CSVTAYGYTF
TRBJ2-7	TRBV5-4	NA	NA	TGTGCCAGCAGCTCCCAAGGGGGAGACGAGCAGTACTTC	CASSSQGGDEQYF
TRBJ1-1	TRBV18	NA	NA	TGTGCCAGCTCACCACCTGGCAGCCAACGCACTGAAGCTTTCTTT	CASSPPGSQRTEAFF
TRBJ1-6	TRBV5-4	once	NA	TGTGCCAGCAGCTTGGGCGGCCTATATAATTCACCCCTCCACTTT	CASSLGGLYNSPLHF
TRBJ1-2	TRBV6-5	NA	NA	TGTGCCAGCAGTTACTCGTTCTTCGGGGAAGAAGGCTACACCTTC	CASSYSFFGEEGYTF
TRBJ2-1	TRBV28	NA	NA	TGTGCCAGCACCCAAGCCCGGAAAGCGGTCTCCTACAATGAGCAGTTCTTC	CASTQARKAVSYNEQFF
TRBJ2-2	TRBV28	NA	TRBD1	TGTGCCAGCAGTTTCCGGGACAGGGGGAACCCCGGGGAGCTGTTTTTT	CASSFRDRGNPGELFF
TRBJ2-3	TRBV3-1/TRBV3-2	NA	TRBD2	TGTGCCAGCAGCTCCCGGCGGGAGGGCACAGATACGCAGTATTTT	CASSSRREGTDTQYF
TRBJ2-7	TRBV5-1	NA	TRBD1	TGCGCCAGCAGCACACAGGGGAAGAACGAGCAGTACTTC	CASSTQGKNEQYF
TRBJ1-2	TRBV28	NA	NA	TGTGCCAGCAGTTTAATGGGGTCTCGGGGCTACACCTTC	CASSLMGSRGYTF
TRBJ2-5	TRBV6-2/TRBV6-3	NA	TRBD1	TGTGCCAGCAGGCCTGCAACCGGGACAGGGGGCTTTTTTCAAGAGACCCAGTACTTC	CASRPATGTGGFFQETQYF
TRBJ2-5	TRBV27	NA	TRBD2	TGTGCCAGCAGTTTAATGCCTAGCGGGAGTAGGGAGACCCAGTACTTC	CASSLMPSGSRETQYF
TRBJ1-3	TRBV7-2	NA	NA	TGTGCCAGCAGCTTAGGTGGCACCTCTGGAAACACCATATATTTT	CASSLGGTSGNTIYF
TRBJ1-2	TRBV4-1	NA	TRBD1	TGCGCCAGCAGCCAAGAGGTTTATGGTCCGGGACAGGGGAGGTACGGCTACACCTTC	CASSQEVYGPGQGRYGYTF
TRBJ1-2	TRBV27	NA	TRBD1	TGTGCCAGCAGTTCTACAGGGGGTGGCTACACCTTC	CASSSTGGGYTF
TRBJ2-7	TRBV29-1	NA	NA	TGCAGCGCTGGGACGTCCTCCTACGAGCAGTACTTC	CSAGTSSYEQYF
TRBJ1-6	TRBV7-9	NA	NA	TGTGCCAGCAGCCCGGTGCGAAATTCACCCCTCCACTTT	CASSPVRNSPLHF
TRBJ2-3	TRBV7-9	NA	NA	TGTGCCAGCAGCGCCAGGAGCCCAGATACGCAGTATTTT	CASSARSPDTQYF
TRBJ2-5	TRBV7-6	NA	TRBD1	TGTGCCAGCAGCCCCAGCAGAGGACAGGGGGTATTGGAGACCCAGTACTTC	CASSPSRGQGVLETQYF